This TCR beta chain was captured in a study of blood T cell repertoires in COVID-19. Study background: From T cells, B-cell-depleted T cells, or PBMCs came the material, which was cDNA or gDNA.

The authors' processing: Scientists estimated how many nucleated cells there were by amplifying reference gene primers. The data were produced by immunoSEQ multiplex PCR, yet TCRdb's version contains in-frame clones alone and is incomplete. V, J and clone size are taken as reported in that table, and D and trimming were inferred from the DNA itself. Of 110,000 or so clones in the sample, around 83% were seen once. The CDR3 covers 13 residues. With 5 bases clipped from V and 4 bases from J, the junction kept 5 bases outside the gene matches. Germline assignment: CDR1 PRHDT and CDR2 FYEKMQ (reference sequence).

The receptor's source is a woman aged 55-69 years with COVID-19, enrolled during active disease. The genes are TRBV13 and TRBJ2-7; 7 positions agree with TRBD1. The sequenced sample consisted of peripheral blood. The CDR3 sequence is CASSRDRFYEQYF. CDR3 sequence (DNA): TGTGCCAGCAGCCGGGACAGATTTTACGAGCAGTACTTC. The full variable domain, its missing parts supplied by reference TRBV13 and TRBJ2-7, is AAGVIQSPRHLIKEKRETATLKCYPIPRHDTVYWYQQGPGQDPQFLISFYEKMQSDKGSIPDRFSAQQFSDYHSELNMSSLELGDSALYFCASSRDRFYEQYFGPGTRLTVT.